Sequencing of this TCR beta chain was carried out in a study of post-analysis software for immune sequencing data. On the study more broadly: Relapsing-remitting, secondary progressive and progressive-relapsing multiple sclerosis were all included among the disease courses.

Comments on this clonotype: Its cognate antigen is unknown.

The CDR3 covers 18 residues. Germline V gene lookup returns CDR1 LGHDT and CDR2 YNNKEL (reference sequence). TCR beta cDNA libraries included unique molecular identifiers. About 500,000 cDNA molecules were obtained per 1 to 10 million input T cells. TCRdb used MiXCR to reprocess the PCR reads, holding one entry per CDR3 protein. The sample carries around 700,000 distinct CDR3 sequences, 59% recorded once. The study's findings and limits: With TRBV5-6, TRBV5-1 and TRBV20-1 included, about 5 TRBV segments were more frequent in patients than in controls. Samples prepared in the same batch strongly co-clustered by F measure. Significantly decreased normalized Chao1 diversity was recorded for multiple sclerosis patients relative to controls.

This TCR came from a girl aged 2-10 years with multiple sclerosis. The source material was blood. The chain carries TRBV3-1 and TRBJ2-5, with 9 bases lining up with TRBD2. The J call may be in error: the DNA end matches TRBJ2-7 better. CDR3 DNA sequence: TGTGCCAGCAGCCAAGGTTTTCTAGCGGGGTCATTGGTCTACGAGCAGTACTTC. Translation: CASSQGFLAGSLVYEQYF.